This entry describes one T cell receptor beta chain. This sample stems from a study of OX40 agonist ivuxolimab in advanced cancers. Study context: Three patients responded partially, comprising one with hepatocellular carcinoma and two with cutaneous melanoma.

Some clones are missing from TCRdb's copy, which holds only in-frame ones; the method was immunoSEQ multiplex PCR. Of about 80,000 clones listed, 80% to 90% were seen once; the top ten hold around 5.1%. V shed 2 bases and J shed 8 bases, with 7 bases lying between them. CDR3 length equals 12 residues. The germline CDR1 and CDR2 sequences are MNHEY and SMNVEV (reference sequence). The sample here was CD4+ or CD8+ T cells sorted from blood, taken in a trial of the OX40 agonist ivuxolimab. This clonotype was sampled from an adult with an advanced solid tumor such as melanoma, head and neck, liver or kidney cancer. The V and J genes are TRBV27 and TRBJ2-1; no clear D gene. The chain's CDR3 is CASSLVGHEQFF. CDR3 in DNA: TGTGCCAGCAGTTTAGTAGGCCATGAGCAGTTCTTC.